These 31 T cell receptor beta chains originate from one sample sequenced in a study of cytomegalovirus exposure and HLA in healthy donors. Using immunoSEQ multiplex PCR, the repertoire was profiled, and TCRdb retains in-frame clones only, with some absent. The sample has roughly 250,000 clones, 86% seen once. Sequenced material: PBMCs. The receptors come from a woman aged 25 to 39 in good health and CMV-seropositive.

This CDR3 is CATSRDRSSNTYEQYF. The CDR3 DNA is TGTGCCACCAGCAGGGACAGGAGCTCGAACACCTACGAGCAGTACTTC. The V call is TRBV15, the J call TRBJ2-7; TRBD1 matches 7 bases. V gave up 3 bases and J gave up 2 bases; unmatched junction bases: 10. Germline V gene data show CDR1 as LNHNV and CDR2 as YYDKDF (reference sequence). The CDR3 spans 16 residues.

The chain recombines TRBV4-1 with TRBJ1-4; TRBD1 matches 8 bases. Trimming at V came to 6 bases and at J to 8 bases, leaving 14 bases not matched to a gene. The CDR3 contains 16 residues. Looked up from germline, CDR1 is MGHRA and CDR2 is YSYEKL. The DNA for the CDR3 is TGCGCCAGCAGTCCGAACCTTGGACAGGGTGAGGAAAAACTGTTTTTT. This encodes CASSPNLGQGEEKLFF.

Remarks on this clone: The junction differs from germline at one of its ends, possibly a read error. The CDR3 nucleotides are TGTGCCAGCAGGTTATGGGGCGCGAGCAATCAGCCCCAGCATTTT. Protein product: CASRLWGASNQPQHF. This chain links TRBV27 with TRBJ1-5; D is perhaps TRBD1 (5 bases). The germline gives CDR1 MNHEY, CDR2 SMNVEV (reference sequence). The CDR3 sequence is 15 residues long.

V usage is TRBV4-1 and J usage is TRBJ2-7, with 7 bases matching TRBD1. This CDR3 is built from 14 residues. V shed 2 bases, J shed 4 bases, and the junction held 5 bases outside the gene matches. From germline, CDR1 is MGHRA and CDR2 YSYEKL. The CDR3 sequence is CASSQRDRQYEQYF. CDR3 nucleotides: TGCGCCAGCAGCCAACGGGACAGACAATACGAGCAGTACTTC.

This rearrangement joins TRBV6-5 to TRBJ1-1; a possible D gene is TRBD1 (5 bases). Germline V gene data show CDR1 as MNHEY and CDR2 as SVGAGI. The ends were cut back, 0 bases at V and 4 bases at J, with 12 bases in the middle. The length of the CDR3 is 15 residues. CDR3 in amino acids: CASSYSGGLGTEAFF. In DNA, the CDR3 is TGTGCCAGCAGTTACTCCGGGGGATTGGGCACTGAAGCTTTCTTT.

V is TRBV27 and J is TRBJ1-2; TRBD1 might be the D (6 bases). V lost 7 bases to trimming and J lost 8 bases, with 20 bases between them. CDR3 length: 14 amino acids. CDR1 is MNHEY, CDR2 SMNVEV, per germline (reference sequence). CDR3 sequence: CASKTRGGRGGYTF. CDR3 coding DNA: TGTGCCAGCAAGACTCGGGGGGGGCGAGGAGGCTACACCTTC.

The chain recombines TRBV10-3 with TRBJ2-3; 11 bases line up with TRBD2. The junction had 10 bases not matched to a gene; V was cut back by 8 bases and J by 0 bases. This CDR3 is 17 amino acids long. Germline V gene lookup returns CDR1 ENHRY and CDR2 SYGVKD. CDR3 sequence reads: CAIGKLAGERSTDTQYF. CDR3 nucleotide sequence: TGTGCCATCGGGAAACTAGCGGGAGAGCGGAGCACAGATACGCAGTATTTT.

The CDR3 DNA sequence: TGTGCCAGCAGCTTAGCGGCGGGAGGGTTCATCGGGGAGCTGTTTTTT. Translated: CASSLAAGGFIGELFF. This chain joins TRBV7-6 and TRBJ2-2; 9 bases fit TRBD2. CDR3 size: 16 residues. In germline, CDR1 is SGHVS, CDR2 FNYEAQ. Losses at the gene ends were 0 bases for V and 7 bases for J; bases not matched to a gene: 6.

This clone came up once. This specimen includes other DNA sequences encoding the same CDR3. This chain connects TRBV18 to TRBJ1-4, with D unresolved. V lost 3 bases and J 0 bases, leaving 5 bases between the germline ends. The V gene's germline CDR1 is KGHSH and CDR2 LQKENI. This CDR3 spans 14 amino acids. The CDR3 coding sequence is TGTGCCAGCTCACCCAGCGCAACTAATGAAAAACTGTTTTTT. Amino acid sequence: CASSPSATNEKLFF.

The J gene is TRBJ1-5, the V gene TRBV6-1; 11 bases are shared with TRBD1. V lost 4 bases and J lost 7; bases outside the gene matches: 6. CDR3 size: 15 residues. Germline assignment: CDR1 MNHNS and CDR2 SASEGT. CDR3 bases: TGTGCCAGCAGTGGGGGGACAGGGGGTGCACAGCCCCAGCATTTT. This translates into CASSGGTGGAQPQHF.

J is TRBJ2-4 and V is TRBV12-5, with unresolved D. The CDR3 extends over 16 amino acids. Trimming took 3 bases from V and 0 from J, leaving 12 bases between them. Germline CDR1 LGHNT, CDR2 FRNRAP. This CDR3 reads CASGFEEVIAKNIQYF. As DNA, the CDR3 is TGTGCTAGTGGTTTCGAGGAAGTGATAGCCAAAAACATTCAGTACTTC.

CDR3: CASSVNRGPYGYTF. CDR3 nucleotides: TGTGCCAGCAGTGTTAACAGGGGACCCTATGGCTACACCTTC. The V call is TRBV6-1, the J call TRBJ1-2, with 7 bases matching TRBD1. Germline values: CDR1 MNHNS, CDR2 SASEGT. The CDR3 runs to 14 residues. The J segment lost 4 bases and the V segment lost 4 bases, leaving 6 bases of the junction unmatched.

In its sample, this clone was seen once. V gene TRBV18 combines with J gene TRBJ2-7; possible D gene TRBD1, 5 bases. V gave up 3 bases and J gave up 2 bases, with 14 bases separating them. Germline V gene data show CDR1 as KGHSH and CDR2 as LQKENI. This CDR3 has 15 residues. CDR3 amino acids: CASSPRTDSTYEQYF. The CDR3 DNA is TGTGCCAGCTCACCCAGGACCGACAGTACCTACGAGCAGTACTTC.

This rearrangement joins TRBV6-1 to TRBJ1-5; D ambiguous. CDR3 length: 14 amino acids. CDR1 and CDR2 (germline): MNHNS, SASEGT. Trimming shortened V by 2 bases and J by 0 bases, and 5 bases separated the two germline ends. CDR3 nucleotide sequence: TGTGCCAGCAGTGAATCAAATAGCAATCAGCCCCAGCATTTT. The encoded protein is CASSESNSNQPQHF.

Here the CDR3 reads CSVERITGAPLYNEQFF. In DNA, the CDR3 is TGCAGCGTTGAGCGGATTACAGGGGCCCCTCTCTACAATGAGCAGTTCTTC. The chain combines TRBV29-1 with TRBJ2-1; 7 bases fit TRBD1. The V gene end was trimmed by 3 bases and the J gene end by 3 bases; junction bases not matched to a gene: 14. The CDR3 is 17 amino acids. CDR1 is SQVTM, CDR2 ANQGSEA, per germline.

The DNA of the CDR3 is TGCGCCAGCAGCCCCGGACTAGCGAACAATGAGCAGTTCTTC. It specifies CASSPGLANNEQFF. The chain uses TRBV5-1 and TRBJ2-1, with 9 bases identical to TRBD2. From germline, CDR1 is SGHRS and CDR2 YFSETQ. This CDR3 contains 14 residues. Trimming took 4 bases from V and 5 from J; bases not matched to a gene: 4.

The V call is TRBV5-1, the J call TRBJ2-7, with a possible D match to TRBD2 (5 bases). Deletions cut 4 bases from V and 4 bases from J, with 18 bases between. Germline CDR1 reads SGHRS; CDR2 reads YFSETQ. The CDR3 has 15 residues. DNA of the CDR3: TGCGCCAGCAGCCAGGACTCGTTGAATTATTACGAGCAGTACTTC. Its translation is CASSQDSLNYYEQYF.

This clone was seen only once. The genes are TRBV25-1 and TRBJ1-2; D unclear. Germline loops: CDR1 MGHDK, CDR2 SYGVNS. V gave up 6 bases and J gave up 8 bases, with 13 bases separating them. The CDR3 runs 12 residues. CDR3 sequence reads: CASRDYAMGYTF. For the CDR3, the DNA is TGTGCCAGCAGGGACTATGCTATGGGCTACACCTTC.

This chain links TRBV2 with TRBJ2-1; D is ambiguous. Deletions cut 3 bases from V and 7 bases from J, with 7 bases between. Per the germline V gene, CDR1 is SNHLY and CDR2 is FYNNEI. The CDR3 length is 12 residues. CDR3 DNA: TGTGCCAGCAGTGATCTAGAAAATGAGCAGTTCTTC. Translation gives CASSDLENEQFF.

CDR3 sequence reads: CASSRGLAGVETQYF. CDR3 coding DNA: TGCGCCAGCAGCCGAGGACTAGCGGGAGTGGAGACCCAGTACTTC. The chain combines TRBV5-1 with TRBJ2-5; 13 nucleotides match TRBD2. CDR1 and CDR2 from the germline V gene are SGHRS and YFSETQ. With 4 bases clipped from V and 5 bases from J, the junction kept 5 bases outside the gene matches. The CDR3 spans 15 residues.

V gene TRBV5-1 combines with J gene TRBJ1-1; 8 positions match TRBD1. V lost 2 bases, J lost 2 bases, and 2 bases stayed unmatched. In germline, CDR1 is SGHRS, CDR2 YFSETQ. The CDR3 runs to 14 residues. The CDR3 DNA is TGCGCCAGCAGCTTCGGACAGGGAAACACTGAAGCTTTCTTT. It codes for CASSFGQGNTEAFF.

The chain joins TRBV28 to TRBJ2-3, with 7 positions matching TRBD2. The CDR3 has 16 residues. With V trimmed by 3 bases and J by 5 bases, 11 bases remained unmatched. Germline lookup yields CDR1 MDHEN and CDR2 SYDVKM. The DNA for the CDR3 is TGTGCCAGCAGTTTTTTGGCCGATTGGGAGGGAGATACGCAGTATTTT. Translating it yields CASSFLADWEGDTQYF. The entire variable domain, with the rest obtained from reference TRBV28 and TRBJ2-3, is as follows: DVKVTQSSRYLVKRTGEKVFLECVQDMDHENMFWYRQDPGLGLRLIYFSYDVKMKEKGDIPEGYSVSREKKERFSLILESASTNQTSMYLCASSFLADWEGDTQYFGPGTRLTVL.

The chain joins TRBV25-1 to TRBJ1-1; weak D call: TRBD1 (5 bases). Germline CDR1 reads MGHDK; CDR2 reads SYGVNS. This CDR3 comprises 14 residues. The V and J ends lost 1 base and 4 bases respectively, with 10 bases between them. This CDR3 reads CASSEFGGGTEAFF. The CDR3 DNA follows: TGTGCCAGCAGTGAATTCGGGGGTGGCACTGAAGCTTTCTTT.

V is TRBV7-8 and J is TRBJ2-7; D not certain. CDR3 length: 14 residues. Trimming pared 2 bases from V and 5 bases from J, leaving 13 bases between. Germline loops: CDR1 SGHVS, CDR2 FQNEAQ. The CDR3 DNA reads as TGTGCCAGCAGCTTAAAGTCTAGTGCACACGAGCAGTACTTC. Its translation: CASSLKSSAHEQYF.

The V and J genes are TRBV6-1 and TRBJ1-1; perhaps TRBD1 as D (5 bases). Trimming left V 6 bases short and J 6 bases short, with 14 bases between. Germline V gene lookup returns CDR1 MNHNS and CDR2 SASEGT. The CDR3 consists of 13 residues. The DNA for the CDR3 is TGTGCCAGCAGGGACGCGCCGGGGGCTGAAGCTTTCTTT. As protein: CASRDAPGAEAFF.

This clone occurred once. V gene TRBV27 combines with J gene TRBJ1-1, with 12 bases matching TRBD1. Germline-derived CDR1 and CDR2 are MNHEY and SMNVEV (reference sequence). V dropped 5 bases and J dropped 4; count of bases not matched to a gene: 14. The CDR3 has 18 residues. The CDR3 reads CASSPSFGDRGPGTEAFF. CDR3 sequence (DNA): TGTGCCAGCAGTCCTTCCTTCGGGGACAGGGGGCCTGGCACTGAAGCTTTCTTT.

The chain has TRBV5-1 and TRBJ1-2; TRBD1 agrees at 8 bases. Germline CDR1 and CDR2: SGHRS and YFSETQ. The V segment lost 1 base and the J segment 6 bases; nucleotides outside the gene matches: 8. This CDR3 spans 15 amino acids. DNA of the CDR3: TGCGCCAGCAGCTTGTCGGGACAGGTAAAGGATGGCTACACCTTC. Protein sequence: CASSLSGQVKDGYTF.

The chain combines TRBV11-3 with TRBJ2-7, with D maybe TRBD1 (6 bases). CDR1 is SGHNT, CDR2 YENEEA, per germline. The CDR3 runs 16 residues. V dropped 5 bases and J dropped 7 bases, with 24 bases sitting between them. This chain's CDR3 is CASSAVDSPPIPEQYF. The CDR3, as DNA: TGTGCCAGCAGCGCCGTGGACAGCCCCCCTATCCCGGAGCAGTACTTC.

J is TRBJ2-7 and V is TRBV30; TRBD2 agrees at 8 bases. Germline assignment: CDR1 GTSNPN and CDR2 SVGIG (reference sequence). The V and J ends lost 1 base and 3 bases, in that order; junction bases with no gene match: 11. This CDR3 region has 16 residues. CDR3 protein: CAWSEGLGLGIYEQYF. CDR3 sequence (DNA): TGTGCCTGGAGTGAGGGTTTGGGACTAGGAATCTACGAGCAGTACTTC.

This chain connects TRBV7-8 to TRBJ1-1; D unresolved. This CDR3 comprises 13 residues. Trimming removed 3 bases at V and 5 bases at J, with 10 bases between. Germline values: CDR1 SGHVS, CDR2 FQNEAQ. The CDR3 DNA reads TGTGCCAGCAGCTTCACGACACGAACTGAAGCTTTCTTT. Encoded protein: CASSFTTRTEAFF.

The rearrangement joins TRBV19 to TRBJ2-3; 8 bases fit TRBD1. The V and J ends lost 1 base and 6 bases, in that order; junction bases with no gene match: 6. In germline, CDR1 is LNHDA, CDR2 SQIVND (reference sequence). CDR3 length: 15 residues. The CDR3 sequence is CASSIATGARDTQYF. As DNA, the CDR3 is TGTGCCAGTAGTATAGCGACAGGGGCTAGGGATACGCAGTATTTT.